Below, 24 T cell receptor beta chains from the same sample are listed, as sequenced in a study of CD8+CD57+ T cells in acquired aplastic anemia. Only patients with CD8+CD57+ cell expansion on flow cytometry were chosen for sequencing. Template material for TCR beta VDJ and CDR3 profiling consisted of genomic DNA. TCRdb used MiXCR to reprocess the reads, holding one entry per CDR3 protein. The table has roughly 80,000 distinct CDR3 sequences, about three quarters seen once. The sample consisted of sorted CD4+, CD8+, or CD8+CD57+ T cells (not recorded which) from PBMCs. These receptors were taken from a human donor with aplastic anemia.

This clonotype appeared a few times. The CDR3 coding sequence is TGTGCCAGCAGCCAAGCGACAGGAGATCAGCCCCAGCATTTT. Its protein is CASSQATGDQPQHF. The chain has TRBV3-1 and TRBJ1-5; TRBD1 might be the D (6 bases). The CDR3 runs 14 residues. V was shortened by 1 base and J by 5 bases, with 9 bases between the two germline ends. Germline V gene sequence: CDR1 LGHDT, CDR2 YNNKEL (reference sequence). Complete variable domain (other parts from reference TRBV3-1 and TRBJ1-5): DTAVSQTPKYLVTQMGNDKSIKCEQNLGHDTMYWYKQDSKKFLKIMFSYNNKELIINETVPNRFSPKSPDKAHLNLHINSLELGDSAVYFCASSQATGDQPQHFGDGTRLSIL.

The rearrangement joins TRBV2 to TRBJ1-5; 7 bases match TRBD1. The germline V gene encodes CDR1 SNHLY and CDR2 FYNNEI. V lost 5 bases and J lost 5; bases outside the gene matches: 6. CDR3 length: 14 amino acids. As DNA, the CDR3 is TGTGCCAGCAGTCAAGGGACAGCCTATCAGCCCCAGCATTTT. Translation gives CASSQGTAYQPQHF.

The V and J genes are TRBV6-1 and TRBJ1-2; D unresolved. The CDR3 spans 12 residues. Per the germline V gene, CDR1 is MNHNS and CDR2 is SASEGT. V shed 6 bases and J shed 4 bases, with 9 bases lying between them. In DNA form, the CDR3 reads TGTGCCAGCAGGTCAAAGGTCTATGGCTACACCTTC. Its translation: CASRSKVYGYTF.

CDR3 sequence (DNA): TGTGCCACCAGTCCAAGAAGACAGGGAACATTGAATCAGCCCCAGCATTTT. It translates to CATSPRRQGTLNQPQHF. J is TRBJ1-5 and V is TRBV15; 7 nucleotides align to TRBD1. Germline loops: CDR1 LNHNV, CDR2 YYDKDF (reference sequence). Trimming at V came to 6 bases and at J to 4 bases, leaving 15 bases not matched to a gene. The CDR3 contains 17 residues.

Details on this clonotype: One base away lies a much larger clone, so this may be a sequencing read error. The chain joins TRBV11-2 to TRBJ2-4; D assignment may be TRBD1 or TRBD2 (6 bases each). The CDR3 runs to 16 residues. V lost 5 bases and J 0 bases, leaving 14 bases between the germline ends. Germline V gene data show CDR1 as SGHAT and CDR2 as FQNNGV. CDR3 protein: CASSLRGVEAKNIQYF. DNA of the CDR3: TGTGCCAGCAGCCTAAGGGGGGTGGAAGCCAAAAACATTCAGTACTTC.

This clonotype has a count of ten or more. The V and J genes are TRBV9 and TRBJ2-1; a possible D gene is TRBD2 (6 bases). The CDR3 runs 18 residues. V lost 0 bases, J lost 3 bases, and 19 bases lay in between. Germline V gene lookup returns CDR1 SGDLS and CDR2 YYNGEE. CDR3 sequence: CASSVEVGRNPLYNEQFF. Here the CDR3 DNA reads TGTGCCAGCAGCGTAGAGGTCGGGAGAAATCCCCTCTACAATGAGCAGTTCTTC.

On this clonotype: Since the CDR3 does not end with the conserved phenylalanine or tryptophan, this likely comes from a read error. The V call is TRBV24-1, the J call TRBJ1-5, with D uncertain. The CDR3 runs 12 residues. CDR1 and CDR2 from the germline V gene are KGHDR and SFDVKD. Trimming stripped 5 bases from V and 7 bases from J, with 8 bases between. The CDR3, as DNA: TGTGCCACCAGTGTAGGGAGCCAGCCCCAGCATTCT. This translates into CATSVGSQPQHS.

The V call is TRBV10-3, the J call TRBJ2-5; D gene uncertain. Looked up from germline, CDR1 is ENHRY and CDR2 is SYGVKD. The CDR3 runs 13 residues. V dropped 0 bases and J dropped 5 bases, with 7 bases sitting between them. In DNA, the CDR3 is TGTGCCATCAGTGAGTCGAGTACGGAGACCCAGTACTTC. This sequence encodes CAISESSTETQYF.

The chain combines TRBV24-1 with TRBJ2-2; D uncertain. CDR1 and CDR2 from the germline V gene are KGHDR and SFDVKD. The ends were cut back, 1 base at V and 7 bases at J, with 3 bases in the middle. This CDR3 is 12 amino acids long. The CDR3 DNA reads TGTGCCACCAGTGATTTTATCGGGGAGCTGTTTTTT. The encoded protein is CATSDFIGELFF.

The rearrangement uses TRBV2 and TRBJ1-2, with 9 positions matching TRBD1. Germline values: CDR1 SNHLY, CDR2 FYNNEI. This CDR3 has 14 amino acids. The J segment lost 8 bases and the V segment lost 6 bases, leaving 10 bases of the junction unmatched. The CDR3: CASSRTGQGDGYTF. CDR3 DNA sequence: TGTGCCAGCAGCAGAACGGGACAGGGCGACGGCTACACCTTC. The whole variable domain, filled in from reference TRBV2 and TRBJ1-2, reads EPEVTQTPSHQVTQMGQEVILRCVPISNHLYFYWYRQILGQKVEFLVSFYNNEISEKSEIFDDQFSVERPDGSNFTLKIRSTKLEDSAMYFCASSRTGQGDGYTFGSGTRLTVV.

The table lists this clonotype with a few counts. The V gene is TRBV2, the J gene TRBJ1-1; D call uncertain. Germline CDR1 and CDR2: SNHLY and FYNNEI. The ends were cut back, 7 bases at V and 0 bases at J, with 12 bases in the middle. The CDR3 has 14 amino acids. CDR3 sequence reads: CASTSAGLNTEAFF. The CDR3 nucleotides read TGTGCCAGCACTTCCGCAGGACTGAACACTGAAGCTTTCTTT. Based on the CDR3 plus reference TRBV2 and TRBJ1-1, the full variable domain is EPEVTQTPSHQVTQMGQEVILRCVPISNHLYFYWYRQILGQKVEFLVSFYNNEISEKSEIFDDQFSVERPDGSNFTLKIRSTKLEDSAMYFCASTSAGLNTEAFFGQGTRLTVV.

The rearrangement links TRBV20-1 to TRBJ2-5; 12 nucleotides agree with TRBD2. CDR1 and CDR2 (germline): DFQATT, SNEGSKA (reference sequence). The V and J ends lost 4 bases and 2 bases, in that order; junction bases with no gene match: 5. The length of the CDR3 is 15 residues. CDR3 loop: CSATRLAGGQETQYF. CDR3 in DNA: TGCAGTGCTACCCGTCTAGCGGGGGGGCAAGAGACCCAGTACTTC.

The rearrangement uses TRBV20-1 and TRBJ2-2; no reliable D call. Trimming removed 0 bases at V and 6 bases at J, with 5 bases between. Germline CDR1 is DFQATT and CDR2 is SNEGSKA (reference sequence). The CDR3 loop spans 12 amino acids. Here the CDR3 reads CSARDVAGELFF. CDR3 bases: TGCAGTGCTAGAGACGTAGCCGGGGAGCTGTTTTTT.

V gene TRBV9 combines with J gene TRBJ1-5; 8 bases are shared with TRBD1. The V gene end was trimmed by 0 bases and the J gene end by 7 bases; junction bases not matched to a gene: 6. Germline V gene data show CDR1 as SGDLS and CDR2 as YYNGEE. There are 15 residues in the CDR3. The chain's CDR3 is CASSVGTGSLQPQHF. DNA for the CDR3: TGTGCCAGCAGCGTAGGGACAGGGTCTTTGCAGCCCCAGCATTTT.

V and J are TRBV7-9 and TRBJ1-4; TRBD1 aligns across 7 bases. Germline V gene data show CDR1 as SEHNR and CDR2 as FQNEAQ (reference sequence). The CDR3 runs to 15 residues. Losses at the gene ends were 0 bases for V and 8 bases for J; bases not matched to a gene: 6. The CDR3 DNA is TGTGCCAGCAGCTTAGCGGGAGGGGGCAGGGAAAAACTGTTTTTT. Amino acids: CASSLAGGGREKLFF.

The chain combines TRBV24-1 with TRBJ1-2; D is ambiguous. Looked up from germline, CDR1 is KGHDR and CDR2 is SFDVKD. This CDR3 region has 16 residues. Between the trimmed V and J ends, which lost 6 bases and 3 bases, there was a span of 19 bases. The CDR3 DNA reads TGTGCCACCAGTCCCACCTCGCCCGGGAACTACTATGGCTACACCTTC. As protein: CATSPTSPGNYYGYTF.

The chain links TRBV12-3 or TRBV12-4 to TRBJ1-1; 7 bases are a match to TRBD1. The CDR3 consists of 14 residues. Unmatched junction bases numbered 6, after V lost 3 bases and J lost 5 bases. The CDR3 sequence: CASSFRQGRTEAFF. The CDR3 coding sequence is TGTGCCAGCAGTTTCCGACAGGGTAGAACTGAAGCTTTCTTT.

The DNA for the CDR3 is TGTGCCAGCAGCGCGACAGAAAACTATGGCTACACCTTC. It encodes CASSATENYGYTF. V gene TRBV5-4 combines with J gene TRBJ1-2; tentatively, D is TRBD1 (5 bases). The CDR3 runs to 13 residues. Germline V gene sequence: CDR1 SGHNT, CDR2 YYREEE (reference sequence). V gave up 4 bases and J gave up 2 bases, with 9 bases separating them.

The chain is built from TRBV7-9 and TRBJ2-5; D is uncertain. V lost 4 bases, J lost 5 bases, and 8 bases lay in between. The CDR3 loop spans 12 amino acids. Germline V gene sequence: CDR1 SEHNR, CDR2 FQNEAQ (reference sequence). This CDR3 is CASSSSFETQYF. In DNA, the CDR3 is TGTGCCAGCAGCTCCTCGTTTGAGACCCAGTACTTC.

The V and J genes are TRBV7-9 and TRBJ1-1; TRBD1 is a possible D gene (6 bases). The length of the CDR3 is 13 residues. Germline assignment: CDR1 SEHNR and CDR2 FQNEAQ (reference sequence). The V end lost 6 bases, the J end lost 1 base, and 9 bases lay between the germline ends. CDR3 sequence (DNA): TGTGCCAGCAGACTACAGGGGAACACTGAAGCTTTCTTT. This encodes CASRLQGNTEAFF. Together with reference TRBV7-9 and TRBJ1-1, the CDR3 gives the full variable domain: DTGVSQNPRHKITKRGQNVTFRCDPISEHNRLYWYRQTLGQGPEFLTYFQNEAQLEKSRLLSDRFSAERPKGSFSTLEIQRTEQGDSAMYLCASRLQGNTEAFFGQGTRLTVV.

This chain links TRBV9 with TRBJ1-1; D is ambiguous. Trimming cost V 0 bases and J 0 bases, with 6 bases left between them. CDR1 is SGDLS, CDR2 YYNGEE, per germline. This CDR3 contains 14 residues. The chain's CDR3 is CASSVGPMNTEAFF. As DNA, the CDR3 is TGTGCCAGCAGCGTAGGTCCGATGAACACTGAAGCTTTCTTT.

The genes are TRBV20-1 and TRBJ2-3; D remains unclear. Germline lookup yields CDR1 DFQATT and CDR2 SNEGSKA (reference sequence). Deletions cut 5 bases from V and 4 bases from J, with 13 bases between. The CDR3 sequence is 13 residues long. CDR3 DNA sequence: TGCAGTGCTTCCGGGCTCCGCGCAGATACGCAGTATTTT. This sequence encodes CSASGLRADTQYF.

The chain carries TRBV5-4 and TRBJ2-7, with no clear D. The germline V and J ends were trimmed by 3 bases and 1 base, with 11 bases remaining between them. Germline loops: CDR1 SGHNT, CDR2 YYREEE (reference sequence). The CDR3 is 14 amino acids. The CDR3 here is CASSSTRLSYEQYF. In nucleotides, the CDR3 is TGTGCCAGCAGCTCGACTCGCCTGTCCTACGAGCAGTACTTC.

The gene calls are TRBV7-2 and TRBJ2-7; D possibly corresponds to TRBD2 (6 bases). V was pared by 6 bases and J by 3 bases, with 12 bases between. The CDR3 sequence is 13 residues long. CDR1 is SGHTA, CDR2 FQGNSA, per germline. CDR3 coding DNA: TGTGCCAGCAGTCCTCGGGAGTACTACGAGCAGTACTTC. The encoded protein is CASSPREYYEQYF.